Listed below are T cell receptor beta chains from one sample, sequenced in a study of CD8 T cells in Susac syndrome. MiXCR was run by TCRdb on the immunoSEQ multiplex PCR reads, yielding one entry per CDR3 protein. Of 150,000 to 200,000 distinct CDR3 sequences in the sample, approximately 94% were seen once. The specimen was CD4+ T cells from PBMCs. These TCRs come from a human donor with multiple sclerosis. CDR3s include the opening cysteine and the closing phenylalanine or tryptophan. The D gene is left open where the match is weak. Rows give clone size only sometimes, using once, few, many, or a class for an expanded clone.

CDR3 protein: CASSQDLGGNNEQFF
CDR3 DNA: TGCGCCAGCAGCCAAGATCTGGGGGGAAACAATGAGCAGTTCTTC
D gene: -
J gene: TRBJ2-1
clone size: -
V gene: TRBV4-3

CDR3 protein: CAWSGGGPEAFF
CDR3 DNA: TGTGCCTGGAGTGGGGGAGGTCCTGAAGCTTTCTTT
D gene: -
J gene: TRBJ1-1
clone size: -
V gene: TRBV30

CDR3 protein: CASSGPLQGPQETQYF
CDR3 DNA: TGTGCCAGCAGCGGACCCCTCCAGGGTCCACAAGAGACCCAGTACTTC
D gene: -
J gene: TRBJ2-5
clone size: -
V gene: TRBV9

CDR3 protein: CSDTEHRYTEAFF
CDR3 DNA: TGCAGCGATACAGAGCACAGATACACTGAAGCTTTCTTT
D gene: -
J gene: TRBJ1-1
clone size: -
V gene: TRBV29-1

CDR3 protein: CASSLTTWGTGELFF
CDR3 DNA: TGTGCCAGCAGCTTAACGACGTGGGGTACCGGGGAGCTGTTTTTT
D gene: -
J gene: TRBJ2-2
clone size: -
V gene: TRBV7-3

CDR3 protein: CAWSGQGGEQYF
CDR3 DNA: TGTGCCTGGTCGGGACAGGGAGGCGAGCAGTACTTC
D gene: TRBD1
J gene: TRBJ2-7
clone size: once
V gene: TRBV30

CDR3 protein: CASSYYGGDSPLHF
CDR3 DNA: TGTGCCAGCAGTTACTATGGGGGTGATTCACCCCTCCACTTT
D gene: -
J gene: TRBJ1-6
clone size: -
V gene: TRBV6-2/TRBV6-3

CDR3 protein: CASSLLGTTYGYTF
CDR3 DNA: TGTGCCAGTAGTTTACTAGGGACAACCTATGGCTACACCTTC
D gene: -
J gene: TRBJ1-2
clone size: -
V gene: TRBV19

CDR3 protein: CASSFGARETQYF
CDR3 DNA: TGTGCCAGCAGCTTCGGGGCCCGAGAGACCCAGTACTTC
D gene: -
J gene: TRBJ2-5
clone size: -
V gene: TRBV7-3

CDR3 protein: CASSVDGNTGELFF
CDR3 DNA: TGTGCCAGCAGCGTAGACGGGAACACCGGGGAGCTGTTTTTT
D gene: -
J gene: TRBJ2-2
clone size: -
V gene: TRBV9

CDR3 protein: CASSQDFWQGSSGNTIYF
CDR3 DNA: TGTGCCAGCAGCCAAGACTTCTGGCAGGGCAGCTCTGGAAACACCATATATTTT
D gene: -
J gene: TRBJ1-3
clone size: -
V gene: TRBV3-1

CDR3 protein: CASSGASGHTDTQYF
CDR3 DNA: TGTGCCAGCAGTGGAGCTAGCGGGCACACAGATACGCAGTATTTT
D gene: TRBD2
J gene: TRBJ2-3
clone size: -
V gene: TRBV2

CDR3 protein: CASSEQGIQPQHF
CDR3 DNA: TGTGCCAGCAGCGAACAGGGGATTCAGCCCCAGCATTTT
D gene: TRBD1
J gene: TRBJ1-5
clone size: -
V gene: TRBV5-6

CDR3 protein: CASSQVTGATYGYTF
CDR3 DNA: TGCGCCAGCAGCCAAGTGACAGGGGCGACGTATGGCTACACCTTC
D gene: TRBD1
J gene: TRBJ1-2
clone size: -
V gene: TRBV4-3

CDR3 protein: CASSQSAGRVTYTDTQYF
CDR3 DNA: TGTGCCAGCAGCCAAAGTGCTGGGCGGGTAACTTACACAGATACGCAGTATTTT
D gene: -
J gene: TRBJ2-3
clone size: -
V gene: TRBV14

CDR3 protein: CASSYRGQGNQPQHF
CDR3 DNA: TGTGCCAGCAGTTACCGGGGACAGGGCAATCAGCCCCAGCATTTT
D gene: TRBD1
J gene: TRBJ1-5
clone size: -
V gene: TRBV6-5

CDR3 protein: CSAFRLAKNIQYF
CDR3 DNA: TGCAGTGCCTTTCGGCTAGCCAAAAACATTCAGTACTTC
D gene: -
J gene: TRBJ2-4
clone size: -
V gene: TRBV20-1

CDR3 protein: CASSPATYVAEAFF
CDR3 DNA: TGTGCCAGCAGCCCGGCAACCTATGTGGCTGAAGCTTTCTTT
D gene: -
J gene: TRBJ1-1
clone size: -
V gene: TRBV5-4

CDR3 protein: CSARGLRIEETQYF
CDR3 DNA: TGCAGTGCTAGAGGACTGCGGATCGAGGAGACCCAGTACTTC
D gene: -
J gene: TRBJ2-5
clone size: -
V gene: TRBV20-1

CDR3 protein: CSVEDTVRGGSGYTF
CDR3 DNA: TGCAGCGTTGAAGATACGGTTAGGGGGGGAAGTGGCTACACCTTC
D gene: -
J gene: TRBJ1-2
clone size: once
V gene: TRBV29-1

CDR3 protein: CASSQDGLGQETQYF
CDR3 DNA: TGTGCCAGCAGCCAAGATGGTTTGGGACAAGAGACCCAGTACTTC
D gene: -
J gene: TRBJ2-5
clone size: -
V gene: TRBV3-1

CDR3 protein: CASSLSGPGEQYF
CDR3 DNA: TGTGCCAGCAGCTTAAGCGGCCCGGGCGAGCAGTACTTC
D gene: -
J gene: TRBJ2-7
clone size: -
V gene: TRBV7-9

CDR3 protein: CAWSRLAGGPDTQYF
CDR3 DNA: TGTGCCTGGAGTCGGCTAGCGGGGGGGCCAGATACGCAGTATTTT
D gene: TRBD2
J gene: TRBJ2-3
clone size: -
V gene: TRBV30

CDR3 protein: CSAHGGAAYGYTF
CDR3 DNA: TGCAGTGCCCACGGGGGGGCAGCCTATGGCTACACCTTC
D gene: -
J gene: TRBJ1-2
clone size: -
V gene: TRBV20-1

CDR3 protein: CSVAFRGAHYGYTF
CDR3 DNA: TGCAGCGTTGCTTTTCGGGGGGCCCACTATGGCTACACCTTC
D gene: -
J gene: TRBJ1-2
clone size: -
V gene: TRBV29-1

CDR3 protein: CSPEWVGTEAFF
CDR3 DNA: TGCAGCCCGGAGTGGGTTGGAACTGAAGCTTTCTTT
D gene: -
J gene: TRBJ1-1
clone size: -
V gene: TRBV29-1

CDR3 protein: CASTSGETQYF
CDR3 DNA: TGTGCCAGCACCTCAGGGGAGACCCAGTACTTC
D gene: -
J gene: TRBJ2-5
clone size: -
V gene: TRBV12-3/TRBV12-4

CDR3 protein: CASSLARGEKTQYF
CDR3 DNA: TGTGCCAGCAGCTTAGCCAGGGGGGAAAAGACCCAGTACTTC
D gene: -
J gene: TRBJ2-5
clone size: -
V gene: TRBV7-2

CDR3 protein: CSARDPWGSGTGELFF
CDR3 DNA: TGCAGTGCTAGAGACCCGTGGGGGTCGGGGACCGGGGAGCTGTTTTTT
D gene: -
J gene: TRBJ2-2
clone size: -
V gene: TRBV20-1

CDR3 protein: CAWSVNPSNTGELFF
CDR3 DNA: TGTGCCTGGAGTGTAAACCCTTCGAACACCGGGGAGCTGTTTTTT
D gene: -
J gene: TRBJ2-2
clone size: -
V gene: TRBV30

CDR3 protein: CASSFGGNTEAFF
CDR3 DNA: TGTGCCAGCAGCTTCGGGGGGAACACTGAAGCTTTCTTT
D gene: -
J gene: TRBJ1-1
clone size: few
V gene: TRBV7-3

CDR3 protein: CASSGTGGEQFF
CDR3 DNA: TGTGCCAGCTCAGGGACAGGGGGAGAGCAGTTCTTC
D gene: TRBD1
J gene: TRBJ2-1
clone size: once
V gene: TRBV18

CDR3 protein: CSAMAMTYNEQFF
CDR3 DNA: TGCAGTGCTATGGCTATGACCTACAATGAGCAGTTCTTC
D gene: -
J gene: TRBJ2-1
clone size: -
V gene: TRBV20-1

CDR3 protein: CSGTDDSDTQYF
CDR3 DNA: TGCAGCGGGACGGACGACTCAGATACGCAGTATTTT
D gene: -
J gene: TRBJ2-3
clone size: -
V gene: TRBV20-1

CDR3 protein: CSARNLAGGIDTQYF
CDR3 DNA: TGCAGTGCTCGGAATCTAGCGGGGGGTATTGATACGCAGTATTTT
D gene: TRBD2
J gene: TRBJ2-3
clone size: -
V gene: TRBV20-1

CDR3 protein: CSATNLWTSSTDTQYF
CDR3 DNA: TGCAGTGCCACCAACTTATGGACATCCAGCACAGATACGCAGTATTTT
D gene: -
J gene: TRBJ2-3
clone size: -
V gene: TRBV20-1

CDR3 protein: CASVDRLYGYTF
CDR3 DNA: TGTGCCAGCGTGGACAGGCTCTATGGCTACACCTTC
D gene: TRBD1
J gene: TRBJ1-2
clone size: once
V gene: TRBV6-2/TRBV6-3

CDR3 protein: CATSDRNRDQPQHF
CDR3 DNA: TGTGCCACCAGTGACCGTAACAGGGATCAGCCCCAGCATTTT
D gene: -
J gene: TRBJ1-5
clone size: -
V gene: TRBV24-1

CDR3 protein: CASSSWTGNTEAFF
CDR3 DNA: TGCGCCAGCAGCTCGTGGACGGGAAACACTGAAGCTTTCTTT
D gene: -
J gene: TRBJ1-1
clone size: -
V gene: TRBV5-1

CDR3 protein: CASSLELAGVGEQFF
CDR3 DNA: TGTGCCAGCTCCCTTGAGCTAGCGGGGGTTGGTGAGCAGTTCTTC
D gene: TRBD2
J gene: TRBJ2-1
clone size: -
V gene: TRBV3-1

CDR3 protein: CASSRDLPYTGELFF
CDR3 DNA: TGTGCCAGCAGTCGGGACCTCCCCTACACCGGGGAGCTGTTTTTT
D gene: -
J gene: TRBJ2-2
clone size: -
V gene: TRBV3-1

CDR3 protein: CSARSAGATPDTQYF
CDR3 DNA: TGCAGTGCTAGGTCGGCGGGGGCCACCCCAGATACGCAGTATTTT
D gene: -
J gene: TRBJ2-3
clone size: -
V gene: TRBV20-1

CDR3 protein: CASSSAGQTQYF
CDR3 DNA: TGTGCCAGCAGTTCGGCAGGGCAGACCCAGTACTTC
D gene: -
J gene: TRBJ2-5
clone size: -
V gene: TRBV28

CDR3 protein: CSARGFPDRPGPLHF
CDR3 DNA: TGCAGTGCTAGAGGTTTCCCGGATCGACCAGGGCCCCTCCACTTT
D gene: -
J gene: TRBJ1-6
clone size: -
V gene: TRBV20-1